This T cell receptor beta chain was found in a study of T cell responses to AZD1222 COVID-19 vaccine. Findings of the study overall: Sampling captured repertoires only after the peak T cell response. Baseline seropositives among AZD1222 recipients totaled only 5 to 7. Most donors were white British, females outnumbered males, and clonal diversity was possibly underestimated.

As regards this clone: What it binds is not known.

With 5 bases clipped from V and 4 bases from J, the junction kept 6 bases outside the gene matches. Germline CDR1 and CDR2: SEHNR and FQNEAQ (reference sequence). This CDR3 has 14 amino acids. Clones were read by immunoSEQ multiplex PCR, and TCRdb kept only the in-frame ones, dropping some. The top ten hold 2% to 3% of the sample, which has tens of thousands of clones, 89% seen once. Specimen: peripheral blood, collected on day 0 of AZD1222 vaccination. This chain uses TRBV7-9 with TRBJ1-1; 8 bases fit TRBD1. The sequence was obtained from an adult in good health. The CDR3 DNA reads as TGTGCCAGCAGCCACCGGGACAGGCCCACTGAAGCTTTCTTT. It encodes CASSHRDRPTEAFF.